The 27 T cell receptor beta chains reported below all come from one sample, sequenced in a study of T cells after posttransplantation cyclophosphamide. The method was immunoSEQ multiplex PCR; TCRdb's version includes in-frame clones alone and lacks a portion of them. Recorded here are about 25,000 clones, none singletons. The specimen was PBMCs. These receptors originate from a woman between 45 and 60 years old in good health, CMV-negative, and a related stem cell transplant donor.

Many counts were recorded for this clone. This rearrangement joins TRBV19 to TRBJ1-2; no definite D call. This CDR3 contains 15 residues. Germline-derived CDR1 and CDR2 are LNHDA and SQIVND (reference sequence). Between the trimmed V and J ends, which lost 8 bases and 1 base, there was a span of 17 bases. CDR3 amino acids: CASHPHASLNYGYTF. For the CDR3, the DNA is TGTGCCAGTCACCCACATGCTAGCCTTAACTATGGCTACACCTTC.

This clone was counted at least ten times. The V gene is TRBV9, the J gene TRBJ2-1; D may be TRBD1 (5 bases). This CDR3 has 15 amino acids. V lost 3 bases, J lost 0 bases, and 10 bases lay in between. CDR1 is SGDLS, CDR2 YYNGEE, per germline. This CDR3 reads CASSADKSSYNEQFF. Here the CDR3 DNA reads TGTGCCAGCAGCGCGGACAAGAGCTCCTACAATGAGCAGTTCTTC.

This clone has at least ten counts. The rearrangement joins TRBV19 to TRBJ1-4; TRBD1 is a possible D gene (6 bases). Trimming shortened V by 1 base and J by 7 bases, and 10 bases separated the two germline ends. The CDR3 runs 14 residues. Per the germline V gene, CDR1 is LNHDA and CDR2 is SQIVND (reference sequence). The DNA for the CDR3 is TGTGCCAGTAGTATAGGGCGGGGGCGTGAAAAACTGTTTTTT. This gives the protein CASSIGRGREKLFF.

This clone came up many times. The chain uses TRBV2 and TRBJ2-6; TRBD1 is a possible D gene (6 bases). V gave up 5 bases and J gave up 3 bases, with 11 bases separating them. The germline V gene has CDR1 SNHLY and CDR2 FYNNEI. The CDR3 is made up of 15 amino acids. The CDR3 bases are TGTGCCAGCAGTCACAGGGATAGTGGGGCCAACGTCCTGACTTTC. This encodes CASSHRDSGANVLTF.

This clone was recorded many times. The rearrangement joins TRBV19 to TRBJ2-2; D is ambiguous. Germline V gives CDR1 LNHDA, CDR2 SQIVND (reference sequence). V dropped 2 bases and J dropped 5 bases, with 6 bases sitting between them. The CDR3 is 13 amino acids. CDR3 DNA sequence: TGTGCCAGTAGTATAACAGTTACCGGGGAGCTGTTTTTT. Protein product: CASSITVTGELFF.

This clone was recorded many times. CDR3 protein: CASTLLRVNTEAFF. The CDR3 DNA is TGTGCCAGCACCCTTCTTCGGGTAAACACTGAAGCTTTCTTT. The chain uses TRBV6-6 and TRBJ1-1; D is undetermined. Between the trimmed V and J ends, which lost 7 bases and 2 bases, there was a span of 14 bases. The CDR3 totals 14 residues. From germline, CDR1 is MNHNY and CDR2 SVGAGI (reference sequence).

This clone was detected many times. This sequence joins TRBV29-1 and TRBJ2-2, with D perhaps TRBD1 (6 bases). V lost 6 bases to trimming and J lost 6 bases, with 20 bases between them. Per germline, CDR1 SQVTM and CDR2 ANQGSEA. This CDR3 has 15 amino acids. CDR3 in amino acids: CSVSRQQGSAGELFF. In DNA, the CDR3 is TGCAGCGTCTCACGCCAACAGGGCTCCGCCGGGGAGCTGTTTTTT.

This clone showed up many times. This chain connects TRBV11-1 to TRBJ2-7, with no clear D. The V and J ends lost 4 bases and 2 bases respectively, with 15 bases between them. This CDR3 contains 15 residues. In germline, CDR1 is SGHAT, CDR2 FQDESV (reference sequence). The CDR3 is CASSSDRGPTYEQYF. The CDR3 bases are TGTGCCAGCAGCTCCGATCGCGGCCCCACCTACGAGCAGTACTTC.

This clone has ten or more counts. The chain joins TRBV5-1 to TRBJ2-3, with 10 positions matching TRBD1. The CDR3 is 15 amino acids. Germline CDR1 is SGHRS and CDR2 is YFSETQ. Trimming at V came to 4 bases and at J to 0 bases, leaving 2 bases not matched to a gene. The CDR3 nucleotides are TGCGCCAGCAGCCGGACAGGGGGTAGCACAGATACGCAGTATTTT. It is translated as CASSRTGGSTDTQYF.

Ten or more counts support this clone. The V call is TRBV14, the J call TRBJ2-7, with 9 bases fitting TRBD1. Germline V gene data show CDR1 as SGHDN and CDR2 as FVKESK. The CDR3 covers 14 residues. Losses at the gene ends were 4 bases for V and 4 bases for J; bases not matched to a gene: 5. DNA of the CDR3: TGTGCCAGCAGCCGTACAGGGGGCGGGTACGAGCAGTACTTC. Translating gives CASSRTGGGYEQYF.

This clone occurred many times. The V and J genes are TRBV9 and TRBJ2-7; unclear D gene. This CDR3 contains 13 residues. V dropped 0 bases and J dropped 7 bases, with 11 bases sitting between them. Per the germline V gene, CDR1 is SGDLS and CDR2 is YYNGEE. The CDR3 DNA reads TGTGCCAGCAGCGTAGATTGGAGTGGGGAGCAGTACTTC. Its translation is CASSVDWSGEQYF.

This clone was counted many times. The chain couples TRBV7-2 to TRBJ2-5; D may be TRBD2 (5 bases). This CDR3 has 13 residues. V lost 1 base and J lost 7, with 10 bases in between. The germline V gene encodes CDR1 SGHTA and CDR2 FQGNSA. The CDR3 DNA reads TGTGCCAGCAGCTTAGAGCAGGCGGGGACCCAGTACTTC. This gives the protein CASSLEQAGTQYF.

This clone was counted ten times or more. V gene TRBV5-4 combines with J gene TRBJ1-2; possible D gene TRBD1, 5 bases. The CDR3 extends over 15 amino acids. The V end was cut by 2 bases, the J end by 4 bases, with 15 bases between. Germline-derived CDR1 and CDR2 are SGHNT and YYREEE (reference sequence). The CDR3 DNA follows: TGTGCCAGCAGCTTTGTTCGACAGCCGACCTATGGCTACACCTTC. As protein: CASSFVRQPTYGYTF.

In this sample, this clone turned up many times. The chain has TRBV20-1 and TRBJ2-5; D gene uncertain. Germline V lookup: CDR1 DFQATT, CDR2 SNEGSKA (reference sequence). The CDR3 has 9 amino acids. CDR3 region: CSPRTTQYF. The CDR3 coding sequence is TGCAGCCCGCGCACCACCCAGTACTTC.

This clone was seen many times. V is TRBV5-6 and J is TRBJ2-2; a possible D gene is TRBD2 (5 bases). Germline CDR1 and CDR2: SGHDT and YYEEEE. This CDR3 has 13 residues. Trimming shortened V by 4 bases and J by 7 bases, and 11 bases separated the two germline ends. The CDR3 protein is CASSLVRGGELFF. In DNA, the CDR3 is TGTGCCAGCAGCCTGGTCCGGGGCGGGGAGCTGTTTTTT.

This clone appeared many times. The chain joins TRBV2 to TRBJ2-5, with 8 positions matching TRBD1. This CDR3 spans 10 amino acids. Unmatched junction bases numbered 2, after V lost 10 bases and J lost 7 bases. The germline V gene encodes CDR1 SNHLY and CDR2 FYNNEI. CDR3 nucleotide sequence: TGTGCCACTACAGGGGGGACCCAGTACTTC. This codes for CATTGGTQYF.

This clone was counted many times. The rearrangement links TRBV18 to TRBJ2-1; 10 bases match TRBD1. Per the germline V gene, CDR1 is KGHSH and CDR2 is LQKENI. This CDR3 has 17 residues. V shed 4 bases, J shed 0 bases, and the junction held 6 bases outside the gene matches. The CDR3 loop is CASSLDRGQSSYNEQFF. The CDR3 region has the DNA TGTGCCAGCTCACTCGACAGGGGGCAAAGCTCCTACAATGAGCAGTTCTTC.

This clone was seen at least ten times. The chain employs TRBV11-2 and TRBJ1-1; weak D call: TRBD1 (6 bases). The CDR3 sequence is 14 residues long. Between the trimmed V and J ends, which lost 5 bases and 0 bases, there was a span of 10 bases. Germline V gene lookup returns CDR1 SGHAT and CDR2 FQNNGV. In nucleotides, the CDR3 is TGTGCCAGCAGCGAACAGGGCATGAACACTGAAGCTTTCTTT. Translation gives CASSEQGMNTEAFF.

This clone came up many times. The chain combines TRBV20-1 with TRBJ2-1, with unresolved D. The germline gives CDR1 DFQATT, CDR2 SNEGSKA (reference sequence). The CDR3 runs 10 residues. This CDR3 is CCFLGNEQFF. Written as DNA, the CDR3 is TGCTGCTTCCTCGGGAATGAGCAGTTCTTC.

The CDR3 is CASSKGYPSGGPYNEQFF. Written as DNA, the CDR3 is TGTGCCAGCAGCAAAGGATACCCTAGCGGGGGGCCCTACAATGAGCAGTTCTTC. V and J are TRBV21-1 and TRBJ2-1; no DNA check was done on the table's D call, TRBD2. TRBV21-1 is assigned pseudogene status. CDR3 length: 18 amino acids.

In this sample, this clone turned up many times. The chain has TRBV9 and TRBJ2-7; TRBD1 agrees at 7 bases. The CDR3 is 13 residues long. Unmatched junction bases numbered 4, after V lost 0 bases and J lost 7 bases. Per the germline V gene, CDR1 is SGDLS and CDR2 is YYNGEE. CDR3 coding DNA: TGTGCCAGCAGCGTAGAGGGGGCGGGTGAGCAGTACTTC. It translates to CASSVEGAGEQYF.

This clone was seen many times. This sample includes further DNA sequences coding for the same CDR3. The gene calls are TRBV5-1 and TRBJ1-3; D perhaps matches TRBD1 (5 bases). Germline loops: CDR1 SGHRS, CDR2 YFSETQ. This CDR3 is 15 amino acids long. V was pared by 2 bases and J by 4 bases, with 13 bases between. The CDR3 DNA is TGCGCCAGCAGCTTTAGGGGAACGGCAGGAAACACCATATATTTT. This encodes CASSFRGTAGNTIYF. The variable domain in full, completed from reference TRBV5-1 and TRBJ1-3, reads KAGVTQTPRYLIKTRGQQVTLSCSPISGHRSVSWYQQTPGQGLQFLFEYFSETQRNKGNFPGRFSGRQFSNSRSEMNVSTLELGDSALYLCASSFRGTAGNTIYFGEGSWLTVV.

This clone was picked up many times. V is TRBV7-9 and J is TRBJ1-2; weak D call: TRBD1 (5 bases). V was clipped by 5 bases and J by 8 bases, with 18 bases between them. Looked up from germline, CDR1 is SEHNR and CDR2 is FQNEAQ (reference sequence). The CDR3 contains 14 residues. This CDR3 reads CASSEVPQGDGYTF. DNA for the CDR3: TGTGCCAGCAGCGAAGTCCCGCAGGGTGACGGCTACACCTTC.

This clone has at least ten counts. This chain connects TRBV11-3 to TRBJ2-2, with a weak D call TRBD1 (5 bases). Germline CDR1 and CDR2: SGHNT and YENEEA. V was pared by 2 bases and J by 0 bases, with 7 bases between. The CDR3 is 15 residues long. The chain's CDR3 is CASSLQGSNTGELFF. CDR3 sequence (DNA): TGTGCCAGCAGCTTACAGGGATCGAACACCGGGGAGCTGTTTTTT.

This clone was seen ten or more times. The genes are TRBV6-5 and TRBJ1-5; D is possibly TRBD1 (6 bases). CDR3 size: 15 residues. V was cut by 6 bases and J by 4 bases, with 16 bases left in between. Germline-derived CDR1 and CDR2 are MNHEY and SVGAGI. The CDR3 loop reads CASRRVGQGNQPQHF. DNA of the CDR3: TGTGCCAGCAGGCGGGTGGGGCAGGGGAATCAGCCCCAGCATTTT.

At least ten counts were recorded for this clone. As DNA, the CDR3 is TGCGCCAGCAGCCAAGATGACGGGATCCACGAGCAGTACTTC. It codes for CASSQDDGIHEQYF. This chain uses TRBV4-3 with TRBJ2-7, with D perhaps TRBD2 (5 bases). Looked up from germline, CDR1 is LGHNA and CDR2 is YSLEER. The V and J ends lost 0 bases and 5 bases respectively, with 11 bases between them. The CDR3 has 14 residues.

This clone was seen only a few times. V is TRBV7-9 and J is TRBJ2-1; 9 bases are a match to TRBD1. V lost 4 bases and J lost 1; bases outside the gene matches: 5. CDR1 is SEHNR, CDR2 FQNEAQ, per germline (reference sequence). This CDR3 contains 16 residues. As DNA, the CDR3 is TGTGCCAGCAGCTCAGACAGGGGGTATTCCTACAATGAGCAGTTCTTC. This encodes CASSSDRGYSYNEQFF.